Shown below are 19 T cell receptor beta chains from a single sample sequenced in a study of T cells after yellow fever vaccination. TCRdb independently ran MiXCR on the 5' RACE reads; one entry per CDR3 protein. The data hold 300,000 to 400,000 distinct CDR3 sequences, with about 10% observed a single time. The sample was CD4+ T cells sorted from PBMCs, taken 45 days after the yellow fever booster vaccination. The receptors here all came from a man aged 18 to 29 who received the YFV17D yellow fever vaccine.

This clonotype was picked up many times. The J gene is TRBJ2-5, the V gene TRBV20-1; 13 bases are shared with TRBD2. Germline CDR1 DFQATT, CDR2 SNEGSKA (reference sequence). The CDR3 runs 17 residues. As DNA, the CDR3 is TGCCAAACCCCCCCACTAGCGGGGGGGCGAAGCAGAGAGACCCAGTACTTC. Amino acid sequence: CQTPPLAGGRSRETQYF.

This chain links TRBV7-2 with TRBJ2-4, with a weak D call TRBD1 (6 bases). The V gene lost 6 bases and the J gene lost 9 bases, with 18 bases spanning the gap. Germline lookup yields CDR1 SGHTA and CDR2 FQGNSA. The CDR3 has 14 residues. In nucleotides, the CDR3 is TGTGCCAGCAGATCTGAAGGACAGTATACCATTCAGTACTTC. This sequence encodes CASRSEGQYTIQYF.

This clonotype has only a few counts. V usage is TRBV4-1 and J usage is TRBJ1-2, with D unresolved. Germline CDR1 is MGHRA and CDR2 is YSYEKL. V gave up 6 bases and J gave up 2 bases, with 13 bases separating them. This CDR3 spans 14 amino acids. The CDR3 protein is CASSPHDPNYGYTF. The CDR3 DNA reads TGCGCCAGCAGTCCCCACGATCCCAACTATGGCTACACCTTC.

This rearrangement joins TRBV20-1 to TRBJ2-3; TRBD1 is a possible D gene (6 bases). This CDR3 spans 13 amino acids. Between the trimmed V and J ends, which lost 5 bases and 2 bases, there was a span of 11 bases. Germline CDR1 DFQATT, CDR2 SNEGSKA (reference sequence). CDR3 residues: CSAQTGITDTQYF. In DNA form, the CDR3 reads TGCAGTGCTCAGACAGGCATCACAGATACGCAGTATTTT.

This clonotype has a count of ten or more. The genes are TRBV6-6 and TRBJ2-2, with D unresolved. CDR3 length: 13 residues. Trimming took off 5 bases at V and 2 bases at J, with 6 bases between the two ends. Per the germline V gene, CDR1 is MNHNY and CDR2 is SVGAGI (reference sequence). The CDR3: CASSPKNTGELFF. DNA for the CDR3: TGTGCCAGCAGTCCTAAAAACACCGGGGAGCTGTTTTTT.

This clonotype was counted only a few times. The V call is TRBV19, the J call TRBJ2-2; D might be TRBD1 (6 bases). The CDR3 runs 15 residues. Trimming cost V 10 bases and J 2 bases, with 17 bases left between them. Germline V CDR1 and CDR2: LNHDA, SQIVND (reference sequence). CDR3 bases: TGTGCCACCGCGAGGGGGTGGCAAAACACCGGGGAGCTGTTTTTT. This encodes CATARGWQNTGELFF.

This chain links TRBV2 with TRBJ2-1; possible D gene TRBD1, 5 bases. Per germline, CDR1 SNHLY and CDR2 FYNNEI. The V gene lost 4 bases and the J gene lost 0 bases, with 10 bases spanning the gap. The CDR3 runs to 15 residues. The CDR3 DNA follows: TGTGCCAGCAGTGTGCAGGGAAGCTCCTACAATGAGCAGTTCTTC. This encodes CASSVQGSSYNEQFF.

The chain recombines TRBV4-1 with TRBJ2-1; TRBD1 matches at 7 bases. The germline gives CDR1 MGHRA, CDR2 YSYEKL. J was trimmed by 0 bases and V by 1 base; bases with no gene match: 3. The CDR3 length is 16 residues. In nucleotides, the CDR3 is TGCGCCAGCAGCCAAGTAACAGGGGTCTCCTACAATGAGCAGTTCTTC. Translating it yields CASSQVTGVSYNEQFF.

In its sample, this clonotype was seen many times. The gene calls are TRBV11-2 and TRBJ1-1; 7 bases match TRBD1. Trimming at V came to 8 bases and at J to 0 bases, leaving 9 bases not matched to a gene. From germline, CDR1 is SGHAT and CDR2 FQNNGV. This CDR3 region has 15 residues. In DNA form, the CDR3 reads TGTGCCAGCCGCCAGGGGGTCAAGGTGAACACTGAAGCTTTCTTT. Its protein is CASRQGVKVNTEAFF.

The genes are TRBV2 and TRBJ2-2, with a tentative D call TRBD2 (5 bases). The germline gives CDR1 SNHLY, CDR2 FYNNEI. This CDR3 region has 14 residues. The V and J ends lost 5 bases and 5 bases respectively, with 12 bases between them. CDR3 bases: TGTGCCAGCAGTTCCCGGGGAAGGACCGGGGAGCTGTTTTTT. Its protein is CASSSRGRTGELFF.

The chain links TRBV12-3 or TRBV12-4 to TRBJ2-7; tentative D call: TRBD2 (7 bases). The CDR3 is made up of 15 amino acids. The V gene lost 5 bases and the J gene lost 5 bases, with 19 bases spanning the gap. CDR3 amino acids: CASSHPGGLRHEQYF. The CDR3 DNA sequence: TGTGCCAGCAGTCACCCGGGGGGCCTCCGGCACGAGCAGTACTTC.

This sequence joins TRBV29-1 and TRBJ1-5; TRBD1 might be the D (6 bases). The CDR3 contains 13 residues. Germline CDR1 SQVTM, CDR2 ANQGSEA. V lost 7 bases and J lost 3, with 13 bases in between. The CDR3: CSAAQGNNQPQHF. The CDR3 nucleotides are TGCAGCGCTGCACAGGGAAACAATCAGCCCCAGCATTTT. Looking up the rest from reference TRBV29-1 and TRBJ1-5 gives the full variable domain: SAVISQKPSRDICQRGTSLTIQCQVDSQVTMMFWYRQQPGQSLTLIATANQGSEATYESGFVIDKFPISRPNLTFSTLTVSNMSPEDSSIYLCSAAQGNNQPQHFGDGTRLSIL.

This clonotype was detected only a few times. The chain joins TRBV4-2 to TRBJ2-1; TRBD1 is a possible D gene (5 bases). With 0 bases removed from V and 11 bases from J, the gap between germline ends came to 14 bases. The CDR3 is made up of 14 amino acids. Germline values: CDR1 LGHNA, CDR2 YNFKEQ. The CDR3 reads CASSQDGVGLQQFF. The CDR3 bases are TGTGCCAGCAGCCAAGATGGGGTGGGGCTACAGCAGTTCTTC.

This clonotype was detected only a few times. The gene calls are TRBV6-2 or TRBV6-3 and TRBJ1-1; D is undetermined. V was cut by 0 bases and J by 0 bases, with 2 bases left in between. CDR1 and CDR2 from the germline V gene are MNHEY and SVGEGT. The CDR3 is 13 amino acids. DNA of the CDR3: TGTGCCAGCAGTTACTCGATGAACACTGAAGCTTTCTTT. It specifies CASSYSMNTEAFF.

In its sample, this clonotype was seen a few times. This chain joins TRBV6-2 or TRBV6-3 and TRBJ1-5; perhaps TRBD1 as D (5 bases). Germline assignment: CDR1 MNHEY and CDR2 SVGEGT. The CDR3 length is 13 residues. V lost 5 bases and J lost 15, with 20 bases in between. CDR3 bases: TGTGCCAGCAGTCCGGCCGGGGACTGGGATTGGCATTTT. It encodes CASSPAGDWDWHF.

The chain employs TRBV6-5 and TRBJ1-1; D call uncertain. V was pared by 0 bases and J by 5 bases, with 16 bases between. The CDR3 runs to 16 residues. Germline V gene data show CDR1 as MNHEY and CDR2 as SVGAGI. CDR3 sequence: CASSYSKVGRETEAFF. The CDR3 DNA is TGTGCCAGCAGTTACTCGAAGGTGGGGAGGGAAACTGAAGCTTTCTTT.

V is TRBV7-2 and J is TRBJ1-5; D not resolved. This CDR3 contains 14 residues. V lost 3 bases and J lost 6, with 12 bases in between. Germline assignment: CDR1 SGHTA and CDR2 FQGNSA. CDR3 loop: CASSFGFRSQPQHF. For the CDR3, the DNA is TGTGCCAGCAGCTTTGGGTTTAGGAGTCAGCCCCAGCATTTT.

The table lists this clonotype with a few counts. The V gene is TRBV2, the J gene TRBJ2-1; 9 positions agree with TRBD2. Looked up from germline, CDR1 is SNHLY and CDR2 is FYNNEI. The CDR3 runs 14 residues. V lost 5 bases to trimming and J lost 9 bases; unmatched junction nucleotides: 8. The CDR3 DNA reads TGTGCCAGCAGTCTTCTAGCGGGGTTGGGTGAGCAGTTCTTC. The encoded protein is CASSLLAGLGEQFF.

The chain employs TRBV10-3 and TRBJ2-7, with 7 bases fitting TRBD1. The CDR3 covers 14 residues. Germline CDR1 reads ENHRY; CDR2 reads SYGVKD. V lost 4 bases to trimming and J lost 2 bases; unmatched junction nucleotides: 5. CDR3 residues: CAISGGTEPYEQYV. The CDR3 bases are TGTGCCATCAGTGGAGGGACAGAACCCTACGAGCAGTACGTC.